Each of the 5 T cell receptor beta chains below was sequenced from the same sample in a study of monozygotic twins with inflammatory bowel disease. TCRdb re-called the 5' RACE reads; every CDR3 protein appears as one record, without DNA. The specimen's table records fewer than 400,000 distinct CDR3 sequences. Material for sequencing was blood. Source of these receptors: a human donor with ulcerative colitis or Crohn's disease, or a healthy co-twin of an affected twin (not recorded which).

This rearrangement joins TRBV28 to TRBJ2-1; TCRdb lists TRBD2, though no DNA is available to test this call. Germline-derived CDR1 and CDR2 are MDHEN and SYDVKM. This CDR3 spans 15 amino acids. CDR3 residues: CASSEPGLVDNEQFF. Using reference TRBV28 and TRBJ2-1 for the parts outside the CDR3, the full variable domain is DVKVTQSSRYLVKRTGEKVFLECVQDMDHENMFWYRQDPGLGLRLIYFSYDVKMKEKGDIPEGYSVSREKKERFSLILESASTNQTSMYLCASSEPGLVDNEQFFGPGTRLTVL.

The chain is built from TRBV27 and TRBJ1-1; the TCRdb call, TRBD1, lacks DNA for checking. CDR1 and CDR2 from the germline V gene are MNHEY and SMNVEV (reference sequence). The CDR3 is 16 amino acids. CDR3 residues: CASRRTGRGMNTEAFF.

The chain recombines TRBV7-2 with TRBJ2-2; TCRdb's D call, TRBD1, is unchecked because there is no DNA. CDR3 length equals 16 residues. The germline V gene has CDR1 SGHTA and CDR2 FQGNSA. CDR3 loop: CASSFRGDPNTGELFF.

V and J are TRBV20-1 and TRBJ2-1; TCRdb's assignment of TRBD2 cannot be checked, as there is no DNA. The germline V gene encodes CDR1 DFQATT and CDR2 SNEGSKA (reference sequence). The CDR3 contains 19 residues. The CDR3 sequence: CSASGGQGTSGTPRGEQFF.

The chain joins TRBV18 to TRBJ2-5. Germline lookup yields CDR1 KGHSH and CDR2 LQKENI. CDR3 size: 13 residues. CDR3 loop: CASSHSIQETQYF. The variable domain in full, with the rest retrieved from reference TRBV18 and TRBJ2-5, is NAGVMQNPRHLVRRRGQEARLRCSPMKGHSHVYWYRQLPEEGLKFMVYLQKENIIDESGMPKERFSAEFPKEGPSILRIQQVVRGDSAAYFCASSHSIQETQYFGPGTRLLVL.